One sample yielded the 22 T cell receptor beta chains listed below, sequenced in a study of T cells in Graves' hyperthyroidism and ophthalmopathy (dated by TCRdb to between 2018 and 2020). Receptors were amplified or captured by multiplex PCR. The sequencer was an Illumina HiSeq 2000. Amplification of TCR beta CDR3 regions was carried out from RNA transcripts. The first round of RT-PCR for the TCR CDR3 was performed with the HTBI primer set and the Qiagen OneStep RT-PCR kit. TCRdb passed the public sequencing reads through fastp at Q25 and MiXCR, retaining productive beta sequences. Entries that share a CDR3 protein sequence are merged under the most common genes and DNA. This sample is represented by about 260,000 distinct CDR3 sequences; about 16% of them were singletons. Jointly, the top ten make up about 29% of the sample. The sequencing input was blood. Receptors originate from a woman between 18 and 29 years old with Graves' ophthalmopathy.

The table lists this clonotype with many counts. The J gene is TRBJ1-1, the V gene TRBV3-1, with D possibly TRBD1 on 5 matching bases. Germline-derived CDR1 and CDR2 are LGHDT and YNNKEL (reference sequence). The ends were cut back, 6 bases at V and 0 bases at J, with 8 bases in the middle. The CDR3 runs 13 residues. The chain's CDR3 is CASSRDLNTEAFF. CDR3 coding DNA: TGTGCCAGCAGTCGGGACTTGAACACTGAAGCTTTCTTT.

This clonotype was seen repeatedly, ten times or more. V is TRBV5-1 and J is TRBJ2-5, with a weak D call TRBD1 (6 bases). The CDR3 is 14 amino acids. The V gene's germline CDR1 is SGHRS and CDR2 YFSETQ. The V end was cut by 7 bases, the J end by 1 base, with 14 bases between. Written as DNA, the CDR3 is TGCGCCAGCTCCAAGGACAGTTTCCAAGAGACCCAGTACTTC. It encodes CASSKDSFQETQYF.

The table lists this clonotype with many counts. The chain uses TRBV2 and TRBJ2-7; 8 bases agree with TRBD1. The germline gives CDR1 SNHLY, CDR2 FYNNEI. This CDR3 region has 14 residues. The trim removed 8 bases at V and 0 bases at J, leaving 6 bases unmatched. The CDR3 bases are TGTGCCAGCCGCGGACAGGGCAGCTCCTACGAGCAGTACTTC. Protein sequence: CASRGQGSSYEQYF.

The rearrangement joins TRBV6-1 to TRBJ1-4; the match to TRBD1 covers 7 bases. Looked up from germline, CDR1 is MNHNS and CDR2 is SASEGT. After removal of 7 bases from V and 0 bases from J, the junction contained 5 bases not matched to a gene. This CDR3 is built from 15 residues. CDR3 in amino acids: CASKPGQTTNEKLFF. CDR3 coding DNA: TGTGCCAGCAAACCGGGACAGACAACTAATGAAAAACTGTTTTTT.

The chain combines TRBV7-8 with TRBJ2-2; 13 positions match TRBD2. The CDR3 has 19 residues. Germline V CDR1 and CDR2: SGHVS, FQNEAQ. J was trimmed by 1 base and V by 1 base; bases with no gene match: 6. The CDR3 DNA follows: TGTGCCAGCAGCTTAGTGGCGACTAGCGGGGGGATGAACACCGGGGAGCTGTTTTTT. This sequence encodes CASSLVATSGGMNTGELFF.

The chain links TRBV5-1 to TRBJ2-2; 8 nucleotides match TRBD2. V was clipped by 4 bases and J by 0 bases; unmatched bases: 5. This CDR3 contains 16 residues. CDR1 is SGHRS and CDR2 is YFSETQ in the germline V gene. CDR3: CASSPGGTSNTGELFF. CDR3 sequence (DNA): TGCGCCAGCAGCCCGGGGGGGACATCGAACACCGGGGAGCTGTTTTTT.

This clonotype was observed many times. The rearrangement links TRBV27 to TRBJ2-7, with D possibly being TRBD2 (5 bases). This CDR3 has 14 residues. Germline values: CDR1 MNHEY, CDR2 SMNVEV (reference sequence). With 5 bases removed from V and 6 bases from J, the gap between germline ends came to 17 bases. In DNA, the CDR3 is TGTGCCAGCAGTACGGGGTTAAGTATTTCCGAGCAGTACTTC. It specifies CASSTGLSISEQYF.

This clonotype was picked up many times. The J gene is TRBJ2-7, the V gene TRBV7-9; D gene ambiguous. The CDR3 length is 14 residues. The germline CDR1 and CDR2 sequences are SEHNR and FQNEAQ (reference sequence). With 0 bases removed from V and 5 bases from J, the gap between germline ends came to 11 bases. The CDR3: CASSLATADHEQYF. The CDR3 bases are TGTGCCAGCAGCTTAGCGACGGCAGACCACGAGCAGTACTTC.

In this sample, this clonotype turned up many times. V gene TRBV7-6 combines with J gene TRBJ2-5, with D unclear. The V gene's germline CDR1 is SGHVS and CDR2 FNYEAQ. The CDR3 contains 12 residues. V dropped 4 bases and J dropped 5 bases, with 8 bases sitting between them. The CDR3 nucleotides are TGTGCCAGCAGCTCCTTCGGTGAGACCCAGTACTTC. It codes for CASSSFGETQYF.

In this sample, this clonotype turned up many times. V gene TRBV20-1 combines with J gene TRBJ1-4; 7 positions agree with TRBD1. The CDR3 is 15 amino acids. V lost 3 bases and J lost 4; bases outside the gene matches: 8. Germline CDR1 reads DFQATT; CDR2 reads SNEGSKA (reference sequence). The CDR3 region is CSARGGQTHNEKLFF. In DNA form, the CDR3 reads TGCAGTGCTAGGGGGGGACAGACTCATAATGAAAAACTGTTTTTT.

This clonotype showed up many times. The chain is built from TRBV5-1 and TRBJ1-2; D is unclear. V was clipped by 2 bases and J by 8 bases, with 13 bases between them. Germline V gene sequence: CDR1 SGHRS, CDR2 YFSETQ. The CDR3 is 13 residues long. The CDR3 nucleotides read TGCGCCAGCAGCTTAGGCAGGTTGAAAGGCTACACCTTC. Protein product: CASSLGRLKGYTF.

This clonotype has more than one count but fewer than ten. V gene TRBV5-1 combines with J gene TRBJ2-7; 11 bases match TRBD2. Germline assignment: CDR1 SGHRS and CDR2 YFSETQ. V lost 1 base and J lost 6; bases outside the gene matches: 3. The CDR3 has 14 residues. CDR3 DNA: TGCGCCAGCAGCTTGAGGCTAGCGGGGGGCGAGCAGTACTTC. Translation gives CASSLRLAGGEQYF.

This clonotype was seen ten or more times. This chain links TRBV13 with TRBJ1-2, with D possibly TRBD1 on 6 matching bases. V shed 4 bases and J shed 8 bases, with 32 bases lying between them. This CDR3 is built from 19 residues. Germline-derived CDR1 and CDR2 are PRHDT and FYEKMQ (reference sequence). The CDR3 region is CASSSLLGGREFGVSGYTF. The DNA for the CDR3 is TGTGCCAGCAGCTCCCTGCTAGGGGGGCGCGAGTTCGGGGTGTCGGGCTACACCTTC.

Many counts were recorded for this clonotype. The J gene is TRBJ1-1, the V gene TRBV11-2; weak D call: TRBD1 (5 bases). The CDR3 extends over 13 amino acids. Deletions cut 5 bases from V and 6 bases from J, with 13 bases between. Germline V gives CDR1 SGHAT, CDR2 FQNNGV. Written as DNA, the CDR3 is TGTGCCAGCAGCAGCTTCGAGGGGCCTGAAGCTTTCTTT. Its protein product is CASSSFEGPEAFF. Based on the CDR3 plus reference TRBV11-2 and TRBJ1-1, the full variable domain is EAGVAQSPRYKIIEKRQSVAFWCNPISGHATLYWYQQILGQGPKLLIQFQNNGVVDDSQLPKDRFSAERLKGVDSTLKIQPAKLEDSAVYLCASSSFEGPEAFFGQGTRLTVV.

This clonotype was observed many times. The chain employs TRBV28 and TRBJ2-1; TRBD1 might be the D (6 bases). CDR1 and CDR2 (germline): MDHEN, SYDVKM. The CDR3 length is 13 residues. V dropped 4 bases and J dropped 6 bases, with 10 bases sitting between them. The CDR3 loop is CASSSRTVNEQFF. The CDR3 DNA is TGTGCCAGCAGTTCCCGGACAGTCAATGAGCAGTTCTTC.

This clonotype has ten or more counts. The chain uses TRBV2 and TRBJ1-5, with D maybe TRBD1 (5 bases). The germline gives CDR1 SNHLY, CDR2 FYNNEI. V gave up 5 bases and J gave up 6 bases, with 11 bases separating them. The CDR3 consists of 13 residues. CDR3 in amino acids: CASSRREFQPQHF. CDR3 bases: TGTGCCAGCAGTCGCAGGGAGTTTCAGCCCCAGCATTTT.

This clonotype has a count of ten or more. The rearrangement links TRBV10-3 to TRBJ2-1; perhaps D is TRBD1 or TRBD2 (5 bases each). The CDR3 length is 13 residues. Germline CDR1 and CDR2: ENHRY and SYGVKD. The V end lost 10 bases, the J end lost 8 bases, and 18 bases lay between the germline ends. The CDR3 DNA reads TGTGCCACAAACCGGGACCCGAGTTATGAGCAGTTCTTC. This sequence encodes CATNRDPSYEQFF.

V and J are TRBV20-1 and TRBJ1-2; tentatively, D is TRBD1 (5 bases). Germline lookup yields CDR1 DFQATT and CDR2 SNEGSKA (reference sequence). This CDR3 is 12 amino acids long. The V gene lost 3 bases and the J gene lost 8 bases, with 13 bases spanning the gap. This CDR3 is CSASPGVRGYTF. In nucleotides, the CDR3 is TGCAGTGCTAGCCCGGGGGTAAGGGGCTACACCTTC.

At least ten counts were recorded for this clonotype. The rearrangement uses TRBV11-3 and TRBJ1-4; D call uncertain. Germline V lookup: CDR1 SGHNT, CDR2 YENEEA. V lost 6 bases and J lost 0, with 8 bases in between. This CDR3 is 14 amino acids long. The CDR3 sequence is CASREGATNEKLFF. The CDR3 DNA is TGTGCCAGCAGGGAGGGTGCAACTAATGAAAAACTGTTTTTT.

In regard to this clonotype: A much bigger clone sits one base away, suggesting this may be a read error. This CDR3 fails to terminate in the conserved phenylalanine or tryptophan, so it likely reflects a read error. The J gene is TRBJ1-1, the V gene TRBV5-6, with a possible D match to TRBD1 (5 bases). The CDR3 consists of 14 residues. The germline V gene has CDR1 SGHDT and CDR2 YYEEEE. Trimming took 4 bases from V and 2 from J, leaving 12 bases between them. CDR3 residues: CASSRGLRNTEAFS. DNA for the CDR3: TGTGCCAGCAGCCGGGGACTGAGAAACACTGAAGCTTTCTCT.

This clonotype was recorded at least ten times. The CDR3 here is CATSPHQRQEYNSPLHF. CDR3 DNA: TGTGCCACCAGTCCCCATCAGCGGCAGGAGTATAATTCACCCCTCCACTTT. V usage is TRBV24-1 and J usage is TRBJ1-6; no definite D call. The CDR3 runs 17 residues. V shed 6 bases and J shed 4 bases, with 18 bases lying between them. Germline V CDR1 and CDR2: KGHDR, SFDVKD.

Ten or more counts support this clonotype. The V and J genes are TRBV11-2 and TRBJ1-1; no definite D call. V was shortened by 0 bases and J by 8 bases, with 16 bases between the two germline ends. The germline CDR1 and CDR2 sequences are SGHAT and FQNNGV. The CDR3 has 15 residues. CDR3 bases: TGTGCCAGCAGCTTAGACATAACATCAGGTGGGGAAGCTTTCTTT. Amino acids: CASSLDITSGGEAFF. Combining the CDR3 with reference TRBV11-2 and TRBJ1-1 gives the whole variable domain EAGVAQSPRYKIIEKRQSVAFWCNPISGHATLYWYQQILGQGPKLLIQFQNNGVVDDSQLPKDRFSAERLKGVDSTLKIQPAKLEDSAVYLCASSLDITSGGEAFFGQGTRLTVV.